Below, 2 T cell receptor beta chains from the same sample are listed, as sequenced in a study of tumor-infiltrating lymphocytes in primary liver carcinoma. TCR beta cDNA came from 400 to 500 ng total RNA, primed with a constant-region primer. Three-round nested multiplex PCR performed with slightly modified ARM-PCR produced the TCR beta libraries. Use of TRBV1-TRBV30 forward primers with a C-beta reverse primer characterized the first two PCR rounds, which lasted around 9 cycles each. Each CDR3 protein gets one entry after TCRdb re-called the multiplex PCR reads with MiXCR. The table shows tens of thousands of distinct CDR3 sequences, with roughly 74% occurring only once. Bulk tissue was left unsorted, and RNA and DNA were co-extracted from 20-30 mg of it. What was sequenced was tumor-adjacent normal liver tissue. Source of these receptors: a woman aged 30 to 39 with primary liver carcinoma and hepatitis B virus infection.

Details on this clonotype: Germline and junction disagree at one end, which may indicate a read error. This sequence joins TRBV4-2 and TRBJ2-3; 11 positions match TRBD2. Germline CDR1 LGHNA, CDR2 YNFKEQ. The CDR3 is 23 residues long. The CDR3 DNA is TGTGCCAGCGGCCAGGAGACAGGGAGGTTCACTAGCGGGAGAGCCCGGGGCACAGATACGCAGTATTTT. This encodes CASGQETGRFTSGRARGTDTQYF.

As concerns this clonotype: Its ends do not fully match the called genes, so a read error is possible. The J gene is TRBJ2-7, the V gene TRBV11-2; D possibly corresponds to TRBD2 (5 bases). The CDR3 has 14 amino acids. The germline CDR1 and CDR2 sequences are SGHAT and FQNNGV. The CDR3 bases are TGTGCCAGCAGCCTCGGGGAAGCCGCCTATGAGCAGTACTTC. Its translation is CASSLGEAAYEQYF. Full variable domain (missing parts from reference TRBV11-2 and TRBJ2-7): EAGVAQSPRYKIIEKRQSVAFWCNPISGHATLYWYQQILGQGPKLLIQFQNNGVVDDSQLPKDRFSAERLKGVDSTLKIQPAKLEDSAVYLCASSLGEAAYEQYFGPGTRLTVT.